Following are 22 T cell receptor beta chains from one sample sequenced in a study of response to subunit inactivated influenza vaccine. TCRdb itself ran the RT-PCR reads through MiXCR, one entry per CDR3 protein. The table lists more than 700,000 distinct CDR3 sequences, over 20% of them singletons, with roughly 10% in the top ten. The input for sequencing was PBMCs from blood, taken 5 to 6 days after vaccination. The source of these receptors is a man aged 45 to 65 who received an inactivated influenza vaccine.

This clonotype was observed a handful of times. CDR3 in amino acids: CASSQDRGGGASDTQYF. The CDR3 nucleotides are TGCGCCAGCAGCCAAGATAGGGGCGGGGGGGCATCCGATACGCAGTATTTT. This chain links TRBV4-1 with TRBJ2-3, with 9 bases aligning to TRBD2. Trimming cost V 0 bases and J 6 bases; bases outside gene matches: 10. The germline V gene has CDR1 MGHRA and CDR2 YSYEKL. The CDR3 length is 17 residues.

J is TRBJ1-4 and V is TRBV5-1, with D perhaps matching TRBD1 (5 bases). The CDR3 extends over 14 amino acids. Trimming left V 4 bases short and J 8 bases short, with 15 bases between. Germline V gene lookup returns CDR1 SGHRS and CDR2 YFSETQ. CDR3 sequence (DNA): TGCGCCAGCAGCCCCCGGGGCAGAAACGAAAAACTGTTTTTT. This translates into CASSPRGRNEKLFF.

The genes are TRBV7-2 and TRBJ2-6, with D possibly being TRBD1 (6 bases). Trimming removed 4 bases at V and 0 bases at J, with 7 bases between. Germline-derived CDR1 and CDR2 are SGHTA and FQGNSA. The CDR3 has 15 amino acids. For the CDR3, the DNA is TGTGCCAGCAGCTCCAGGGGCTCTGGGGCCAACGTCCTGACTTTC. Protein sequence: CASSSRGSGANVLTF.

This clonotype was counted a few times. The CDR3 DNA reads TGTGCCAGCAGCGCCCCGGGACAGATATCACCCCTCCACTTT. Translation gives CASSAPGQISPLHF. This chain links TRBV12-3 or TRBV12-4 with TRBJ1-6, with 7 bases that match TRBD1. The CDR3 spans 14 residues. Trimming removed 6 bases from V and 10 bases from J; junction bases left unmatched: 9.

This clonotype appeared a few times. The V gene is TRBV11-2, the J gene TRBJ2-5; D possibly corresponds to TRBD2 (5 bases). This CDR3 region has 14 residues. Per the germline V gene, CDR1 is SGHAT and CDR2 is FQNNGV. Trimming removed 1 base at V and 5 bases at J, with 11 bases between. Written as DNA, the CDR3 is TGTGCCAGCAGCTTAGGTTCGACTATTGAGACCCAGTACTTC. Residues: CASSLGSTIETQYF.

This clonotype has a count of ten or more. J is TRBJ1-6 and V is TRBV5-5; perhaps TRBD1 as D (5 bases). Per the germline V gene, CDR1 is SGHKS and CDR2 is YYEKEE (reference sequence). The ends were cut back, 2 bases at V and 7 bases at J, with 16 bases in the middle. This CDR3 region has 16 residues. The CDR3 DNA reads as TGTGCCAGCAGCTTTCTTGGGGGAGATGGAAATTCACCCCTCCACTTT. This sequence encodes CASSFLGGDGNSPLHF.

V gene TRBV5-6 combines with J gene TRBJ2-5, with TRBD1 matching 7 bases. The V gene end was trimmed by 4 bases and the J gene end by 5 bases; junction bases not matched to a gene: 17. Germline CDR1 is SGHDT and CDR2 is YYEEEE. The CDR3 spans 17 residues. The CDR3, as DNA: TGTGCCAGCAGCATGAGCGTGAGACAGGGATTGTTGGAGACCCAGTACTTC. As protein: CASSMSVRQGLLETQYF. Using reference TRBV5-6 and TRBJ2-5 for the parts outside the CDR3, the full variable domain is DAGVTQSPTHLIKTRGQQVTLRCSPKSGHDTVSWYQQALGQGPQFIFQYYEEEERQRGNFPDRFSGHQFPNYSSELNVNALLLGDSALYLCASSMSVRQGLLETQYFGPGTRLLVL.

A few counts support this clonotype. The rearrangement links TRBV28 to TRBJ1-5, with D unclear. The CDR3 has 11 amino acids. Per germline, CDR1 MDHEN and CDR2 SYDVKM. The ends were cut back, 2 bases at V and 6 bases at J, with 2 bases in the middle. The CDR3 protein is CASSLTQPQHF. In DNA, the CDR3 is TGTGCCAGCAGTTTAACTCAGCCCCAGCATTTT.

This clonotype was observed a few times. The V call is TRBV7-9, the J call TRBJ1-5; 9 nucleotides line up with TRBD1. V dropped 1 base and J dropped 1; count of bases not matched to a gene: 5. CDR1 is SEHNR, CDR2 FQNEAQ, per germline (reference sequence). This CDR3 has 17 residues. DNA of the CDR3: TGTGCCAGCAGCTTAGGGACAGGGGCGACCAGCAATCAGCCCCAGCATTTT. Protein sequence: CASSLGTGATSNQPQHF.

This clonotype was seen only a few times. The chain employs TRBV28 and TRBJ1-2; 7 bases line up with TRBD1. V was clipped by 4 bases and J by 4 bases; unmatched bases: 9. The CDR3 length is 15 residues. CDR1 and CDR2 (germline): MDHEN, SYDVKM. The CDR3: CASSSISGTAYGYTF. The CDR3 nucleotides read TGTGCCAGCAGTTCTATATCCGGGACAGCCTATGGCTACACCTTC.

This clonotype was picked up one time. The chain carries TRBV20-1 and TRBJ1-6; unclear D gene. This CDR3 has 16 amino acids. Trimming took 3 bases from V and 5 from J, leaving 17 bases between them. CDR1 and CDR2 (germline): DFQATT, SNEGSKA (reference sequence). The CDR3 loop reads CSARYITIHHNSPLHF. Here the CDR3 DNA reads TGCAGTGCTAGGTACATAACCATTCATCATAATTCACCCCTCCACTTT.

This clonotype was recorded at least ten times. CDR3 in DNA: TGCAGCGCAGGGGGACAGGGCGGGGAGCTGTTTTTT. The encoded protein is CSAGGQGGELFF. The chain links TRBV29-1 to TRBJ2-2; TRBD1 agrees at 9 bases. This CDR3 comprises 12 residues. The V segment lost 7 bases and the J segment 7 bases; nucleotides outside the gene matches: 4. The V gene's germline CDR1 is SQVTM and CDR2 ANQGSEA.

V is TRBV4-3 and J is TRBJ2-1; TRBD2 matches 8 bases. Germline V gene data show CDR1 as LGHNA and CDR2 as YSLEER. With V trimmed by 5 bases and J by 7 bases, 4 bases remained unmatched. The CDR3 spans 13 residues. The DNA for the CDR3 is TGCGCCAGCAGCTCGACTAGCGTTAATGAGCAGTTCTTC. Protein product: CASSSTSVNEQFF.

This chain connects TRBV19 to TRBJ2-6; the D gene is possibly TRBD2 (5 bases). The CDR3 is 16 amino acids. Trimming left V 3 bases short and J 0 bases short, with 9 bases between. CDR1 is LNHDA, CDR2 SQIVND, per germline (reference sequence). CDR3 amino acids: CASSIDRDSGANVLTF. CDR3 DNA: TGTGCCAGTAGTATCGACCGGGACTCTGGGGCCAACGTCCTGACTTTC.

The rearrangement joins TRBV28 to TRBJ2-1, with a possible D match to TRBD1 (5 bases). The CDR3 runs 16 residues. Germline V gene sequence: CDR1 MDHEN, CDR2 SYDVKM. Trimming removed 5 bases from V and 5 bases from J, with 19 bases in between. In DNA form, the CDR3 reads TGTGCCAGCAGTAGTGCGGACACCAACCCGAACAATGAGCAGTTCTTC. Translation: CASSSADTNPNNEQFF.

This clonotype showed up many times. This chain connects TRBV15 to TRBJ2-1, with 11 bases matching TRBD2. Germline CDR1 reads LNHNV; CDR2 reads YYDKDF (reference sequence). The CDR3 consists of 16 residues. V lost 1 base to trimming and J lost 2 bases; unmatched junction nucleotides: 1. The CDR3 reads CATSRGLAGTYNEQFF. DNA of the CDR3: TGTGCCACCAGCAGAGGACTAGCGGGGACCTACAATGAGCAGTTCTTC.

The rearrangement links TRBV29-1 to TRBJ2-2; no reliable D call. Germline loops: CDR1 SQVTM, CDR2 ANQGSEA. This CDR3 comprises 14 residues. V dropped 2 bases and J dropped 0 bases, with 7 bases sitting between them. CDR3 DNA sequence: TGCAGCGTTGAAAATCCCCCGAACACCGGGGAGCTGTTTTTT. Translation gives CSVENPPNTGELFF.

The chain recombines TRBV27 with TRBJ2-7; D gene unclear. The CDR3 sequence is 14 residues long. V was clipped by 3 bases and J by 1 base, with 10 bases between them. The germline V gene encodes CDR1 MNHEY and CDR2 SMNVEV (reference sequence). CDR3 loop: CASSFRVGSYEQYF. The CDR3 nucleotides read TGTGCCAGCAGTTTTAGGGTCGGGTCCTACGAGCAGTACTTC.

The chain joins TRBV29-1 to TRBJ2-2; tentatively, D is TRBD2 (6 bases). The CDR3 has 13 residues. Germline V gives CDR1 SQVTM, CDR2 ANQGSEA. V lost 7 bases to trimming and J lost 8 bases, with 17 bases between them. This CDR3 reads CSAAPRRGGELFF. CDR3 bases: TGCAGCGCTGCCCCGAGGAGGGGTGGGGAGCTGTTTTTT.

This clonotype has a handful of counts. The chain employs TRBV29-1 and TRBJ2-1; 12 positions agree with TRBD1. The CDR3 runs to 14 residues. The V segment lost 3 bases and the J segment 8 bases; nucleotides outside the gene matches: 5. Germline CDR1 SQVTM, CDR2 ANQGSEA. CDR3 in amino acids: CSVEGQGAVDEQFF. Here the CDR3 DNA reads TGCAGCGTTGAGGGACAGGGGGCTGTCGATGAGCAGTTCTTC.

This clonotype was observed a few times. V is TRBV7-2 and J is TRBJ1-2, with D unclear. The CDR3 runs 12 residues. CDR1 is SGHTA, CDR2 FQGNSA, per germline. The ends were cut back, 2 bases at V and 4 bases at J, with 5 bases in the middle. CDR3 sequence reads: CASSLITYGYTF. The DNA of the CDR3 is TGTGCCAGCAGCTTAATTACCTATGGCTACACCTTC.

The chain joins TRBV4-2 to TRBJ2-2; D might be TRBD1 (5 bases). The germline CDR1 and CDR2 sequences are LGHNA and YNFKEQ. This CDR3 is built from 16 residues. The V end lost 5 bases, the J end lost 1 base, and 14 bases lay between the germline ends. CDR3: CASSYSLTENTGELFF. The CDR3 DNA is TGTGCCAGCAGCTACTCCCTGACAGAGAACACCGGGGAGCTGTTTTTT.